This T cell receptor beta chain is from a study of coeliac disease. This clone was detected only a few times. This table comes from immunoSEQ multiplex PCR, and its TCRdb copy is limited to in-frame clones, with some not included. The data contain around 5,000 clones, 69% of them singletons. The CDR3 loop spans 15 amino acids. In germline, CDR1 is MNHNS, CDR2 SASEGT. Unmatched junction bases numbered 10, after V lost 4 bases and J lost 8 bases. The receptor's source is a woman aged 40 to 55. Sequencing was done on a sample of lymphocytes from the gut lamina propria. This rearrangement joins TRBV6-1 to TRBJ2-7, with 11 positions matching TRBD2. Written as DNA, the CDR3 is TGTGCCAGCAGTGGACTAGCGGGAACGGGGTCGAAGCAGTACTTC. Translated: CASSGLAGTGSKQYF.